The 10 T cell receptor beta chains reported below all come from one sample, sequenced in a study of blood T cell repertoires in COVID-19. Sequencing was performed with immunoSEQ multiplex PCR; in TCRdb, only in-frame clones are kept and a portion is missing. The repertoire holds around 70,000 clones, around 80% seen once, with roughly 12% in the top ten. Sequencing input: peripheral blood. The receptors were sampled from a man in his fifties or sixties with COVID-19, enrolled during active disease.

The chain links TRBV3-1 (or the pseudogene TRBV3-2) to TRBJ1-1, with D hard to call. This CDR3 has 15 amino acids. Germline V lookup: CDR1 LGHDT, CDR2 YNNKEL (reference sequence). V lost 0 bases and J lost 1, with 9 bases in between. CDR3 sequence (DNA): TGTGCCAGCAGCCAAGATTACCGGGGGAACACTGAAGCTTTCTTT. As protein: CASSQDYRGNTEAFF.

The DNA for the CDR3 is TGTGCCAGCTCCCGCACCCGGGAGACAAGTTCTGAAGCTTTCTTT. It encodes CASSRTRETSSEAFF. The rearrangement links TRBV18 to TRBJ1-1; the D is unclear. V was pared by 6 bases and J by 6 bases, with 20 bases between. CDR1 is KGHSH, CDR2 LQKENI, per germline. The CDR3 runs 15 residues.

V and J are TRBV2 and TRBJ2-7; TRBD2 aligns across 9 bases. Losses at the gene ends were 4 bases for V and 10 bases for J; bases not matched to a gene: 11. CDR1 and CDR2 from the germline V gene are SNHLY and FYNNEI. This CDR3 spans 14 amino acids. CDR3 in DNA: TGTGCCAGCAGTGTGGGCGGGAGGGCCTCTCGTCAGTACTTC. The encoded protein is CASSVGGRASRQYF.

This clone was seen a handful of times. CDR3 bases: TGTGCCAGCAGTTTAGTAACAAATAGGAGGGCTGTGAACACTGAAGCTTTCTTT. This codes for CASSLVTNRRAVNTEAFF. This chain links TRBV28 with TRBJ1-1; no firm D call. Deletions cut 2 bases from V and 0 bases from J, with 19 bases between. From germline, CDR1 is MDHEN and CDR2 SYDVKM. The CDR3 extends over 18 amino acids.

The rearrangement uses TRBV29-1 and TRBJ2-1; TRBD1 agrees at 8 bases. The J segment lost 8 bases and the V segment lost 6 bases, leaving 3 bases of the junction unmatched. This CDR3 is 11 amino acids long. Germline V gene sequence: CDR1 SQVTM, CDR2 ANQGSEA. CDR3 protein: CSVDRADEQFF. CDR3 bases: TGCAGCGTGGACAGGGCCGATGAGCAGTTCTTC.

This clone was recorded at least ten times. The chain has TRBV7-6 and TRBJ2-6; 11 bases agree with TRBD1. CDR1 and CDR2 (germline): SGHVS, FNYEAQ. With 4 bases clipped from V and 3 bases from J, the junction kept 2 bases outside the gene matches. This CDR3 region has 16 residues. Here the CDR3 DNA reads TGTGCCAGCAGCTCGGGACAGGGGGATGGGGCCAACGTCCTGACTTTC. Residues: CASSSGQGDGANVLTF.

This chain uses TRBV30 with TRBJ1-2, with TRBD1 as a possible D gene (6 bases). CDR3 length: 12 amino acids. V dropped 8 bases and J dropped 3 bases, with 13 bases sitting between them. CDR1 and CDR2 (germline): GTSNPN, SVGIG (reference sequence). The CDR3, as DNA: TGTGCCCGTGGGGAGGGGGACTATGGCTACACCTTC. Protein sequence: CARGEGDYGYTF.

J is TRBJ2-1 and V is TRBV7-3; perhaps TRBD2 as D (5 bases). Trimming cost V 2 bases and J 9 bases, with 11 bases left between them. CDR3 length: 13 amino acids. CDR1 is SGHTA and CDR2 is FQGTGA in the germline V gene. As DNA, the CDR3 is TGTGCCAGCAGCTTATCGTACAGCGGTGAGCAGTTCTTC. Residues: CASSLSYSGEQFF.

This clone has a single count. CDR3 sequence reads: CASSLAGGTVYEQYF. The CDR3 bases are TGTGCCAGCAGCTTAGCTGGAGGGACGGTCTACGAGCAGTACTTC. The chain joins TRBV7-9 to TRBJ2-7; D is possibly TRBD2 (6 bases). CDR3 length equals 15 residues. The germline CDR1 and CDR2 sequences are SEHNR and FQNEAQ (reference sequence). V lost 0 bases, J lost 3 bases, and 12 bases lay in between.

The chain employs TRBV28 and TRBJ2-7; the match to TRBD1 covers 9 bases. The CDR3 is 15 amino acids. Germline loops: CDR1 MDHEN, CDR2 SYDVKM. The V gene end was trimmed by 7 bases and the J gene end by 0 bases; junction bases not matched to a gene: 7. The CDR3 spells CASNQPGQGSYEQYF. The CDR3 coding sequence is TGTGCCAGCAACCAACCGGGACAGGGCTCCTACGAGCAGTACTTC.